This T cell receptor (beta chain) appears in the sequencing data of a study of T cell changes during pregnancy in multiple sclerosis. Measured with immunoSEQ multiplex PCR; TCRdb has only the in-frame clones, and not every one. The sample yields about 55,000 clones, approximately 94% seen once. Sequenced material: CD8+ T cells from peripheral blood mononuclear cells, taken in the third trimester of pregnancy. This clonotype was obtained from a female donor with multiple sclerosis, enrolled in a pregnancy study.

CDR3 protein: CASSPSRDRSFYGYTF. The CDR3 DNA is TGCGCCAGCAGCCCCAGCCGGGACAGGTCCTTCTATGGCTACACCTTC. The chain carries TRBV5-1 and TRBJ1-2; TRBD1 agrees at 8 bases. The CDR3 is 16 residues long. V lost 4 bases and J lost 4; bases outside the gene matches: 12. The V gene's germline CDR1 is SGHRS and CDR2 YFSETQ.